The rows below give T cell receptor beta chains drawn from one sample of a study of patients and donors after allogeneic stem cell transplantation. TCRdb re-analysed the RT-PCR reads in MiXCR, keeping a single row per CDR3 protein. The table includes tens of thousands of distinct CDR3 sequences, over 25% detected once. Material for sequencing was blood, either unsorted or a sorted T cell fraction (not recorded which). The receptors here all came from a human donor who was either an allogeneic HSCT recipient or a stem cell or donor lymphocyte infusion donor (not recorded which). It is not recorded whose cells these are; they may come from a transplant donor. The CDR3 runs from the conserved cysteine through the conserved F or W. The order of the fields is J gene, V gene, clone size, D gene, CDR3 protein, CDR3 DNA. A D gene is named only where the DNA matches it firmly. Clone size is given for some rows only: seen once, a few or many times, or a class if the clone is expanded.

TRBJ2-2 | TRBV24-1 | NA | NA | CATSDLAGTGELFF | TGTGCCACCAGTGATTTGGCGGGCACCGGGGAGCTTTTTTTT
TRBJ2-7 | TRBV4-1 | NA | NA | CASSQVRRSYEQYF | TGCGCCAGCAGCCAAGTGCGACGCTCCTACGAGCAGTACTTC
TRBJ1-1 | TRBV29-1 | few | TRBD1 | CSVDDRAGTEAFF | TGCAGCGTTGACGACAGGGCGGGCACTGAAGCTTTCTTT
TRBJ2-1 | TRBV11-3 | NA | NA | CASSLDRTENNEQFF | TGTGCCAGCAGCTTAGATAGGACGGAGAACAATGAGCAGTTCTTC
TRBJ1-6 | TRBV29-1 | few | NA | CSTRGAGSPLHF | TGCAGTACACGCGGGGCTGGATCACCCCTCCACTTT
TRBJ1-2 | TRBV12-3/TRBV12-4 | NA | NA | CASSPLDLRWNYGYTF | TGTGCCAGCAGTCCTCTCGACCTACGATGGAACTATGGCTACACCTTC
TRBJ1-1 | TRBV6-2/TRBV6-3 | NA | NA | CASSSRGRAQHTEAFF | TGTGCCAGCAGTTCCCGCGGCAGGGCCCAACACACTGAAGCTTTCTTT
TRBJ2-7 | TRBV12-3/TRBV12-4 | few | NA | CASSESYEQYF | TGTGCCAGCAGTGAAAGTTACGAGCAGTACTTC
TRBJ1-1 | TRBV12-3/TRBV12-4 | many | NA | CASSPRTQNTEAFF | TGTGCCAGCAGTCCCAGGACTCAGAACACTGAAGCTTTCTTT
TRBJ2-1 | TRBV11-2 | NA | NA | CASRIQGDNEQFF | TGTGCCAGCCGGATACAGGGTGACAATGAGCAGTTCTTC
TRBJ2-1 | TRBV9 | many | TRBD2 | CASSSRRRESSYNEQFF | TGTGCCAGCAGCTCTAGACGGCGGGAGTCCTCCTACAATGAGCAGTTCTTC
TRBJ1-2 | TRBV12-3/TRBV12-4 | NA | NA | CASEANYGYTF | TGTGCCAGCGAAGCTAACTATGGCTACACCTTC
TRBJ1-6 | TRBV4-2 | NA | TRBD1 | CASSQFPWDRGQNNSPLHF | TGTGCCAGCAGCCAATTCCCTTGGGACAGGGGGCAGAATAATTCACCCCTCCACTTT
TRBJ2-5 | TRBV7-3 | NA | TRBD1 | CASSPGTGQETQYF | TGTGCCAGCAGCCCCGGGACAGGACAAGAGACCCAGTACTTC
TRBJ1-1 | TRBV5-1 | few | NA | CASSSGQYYTEAFF | TGCGCCAGCAGCTCCGGACAGTACTACACTGAAGCTTTCTTT
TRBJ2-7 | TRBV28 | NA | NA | CASSPPGRALSYEQYF | TGTGCCAGCAGTCCCCCCGGCCGGGCCCTTTCCTACGAGCAGTACTTC
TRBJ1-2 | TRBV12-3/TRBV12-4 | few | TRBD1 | CASSPGGRDGYTF | TGTGCCAGCAGTCCAGGGGGCAGAGATGGCTACACCTTC
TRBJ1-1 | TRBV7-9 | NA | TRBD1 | CASSLEGTAMNTEAFF | TGTGCCAGCAGCTTAGAGGGGACAGCCATGAACACTGAAGCTTTCTTT
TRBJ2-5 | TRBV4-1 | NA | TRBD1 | CASSQGDSQETQYF | TGCGCCAGCAGCCAAGGGGACAGTCAAGAGACCCAGTACTTC
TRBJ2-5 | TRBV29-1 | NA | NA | CSVVPVGFQETQYF | TGCAGCGTTGTCCCCGTTGGATTCCAAGAGACCCAGTACTTC
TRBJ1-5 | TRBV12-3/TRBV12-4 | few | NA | CASTPRWGNQPQHF | TGTGCCAGCACCCCCAGATGGGGCAATCAGCCCCAGCATTTT
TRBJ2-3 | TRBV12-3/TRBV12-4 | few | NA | CASSLQQGTDTQYF | TGTGCCAGCAGTTTACAACAGGGCACAGATACGCAGTATTTT
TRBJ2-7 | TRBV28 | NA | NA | CASSLSREEQYF | TGTGCCAGCAGTTTGAGTAGAGAAGAGCAGTACTTC
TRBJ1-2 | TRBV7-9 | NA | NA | CASSASLHTF | TGTGCCAGCAGCGCAAGCCTTCACACCTTC
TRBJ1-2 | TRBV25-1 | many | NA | CASSGHSTYGYTF | TGTGCCAGCAGTGGCCATAGTACCTATGGCTACACCTTC
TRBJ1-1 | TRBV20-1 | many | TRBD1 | CSAHRGRNTEAFF | TGCAGTGCTCACAGGGGACGGAACACTGAAGCTTTCTTT
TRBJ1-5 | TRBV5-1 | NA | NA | CASSFRGAQPQHF | TGCGCCAGCAGCTTCAGGGGTGCTCAGCCCCAGCATTTT
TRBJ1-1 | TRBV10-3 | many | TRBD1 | CAISQIRGQGTEAFF | TGTGCCATCAGCCAGATCAGGGGGCAGGGCACTGAAGCTTTCTTT
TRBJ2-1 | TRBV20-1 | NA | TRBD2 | CSVYTSGRPNEQFF | TGCAGTGTCTACACTAGCGGGAGGCCTAATGAGCAGTTCTTC
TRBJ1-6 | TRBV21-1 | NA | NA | CASSKTEGDSPLHF | TGTGCCAGCAGCAAAACTGAGGGAGATTCACCCCTCCACTTT
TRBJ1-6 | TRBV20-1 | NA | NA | CSARGGQGAFNSPLHF | TGCAGTGCTAGAGGGGGGCAGGGAGCCTTTAATTCACCCCTCCACTTT
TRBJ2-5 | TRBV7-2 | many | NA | CASSAWDDETQYF | TGTGCCAGCAGCGCATGGGACGATGAGACCCAGTACTTC
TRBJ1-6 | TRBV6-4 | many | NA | CAGIDRRDSPLHF | TGTGCCGGTATTGACAGGCGGGATTCACCCCTCCACTTT
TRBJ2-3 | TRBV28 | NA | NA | CASATTGPTDTQYF | TGTGCCTCCGCAACAACCGGCCCCACAGATACGCAGTATTTT
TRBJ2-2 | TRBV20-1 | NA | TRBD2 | CSAARSGIVTGELFF | TGCAGTGCTGCCCGAAGCGGGATCGTAACCGGGGAGCTGTTTTTT
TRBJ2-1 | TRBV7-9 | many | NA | CASSLRSFYNEQFF | TGTGCCAGCAGCTTGAGAAGCTTCTACAATGAGCAGTTCTTC
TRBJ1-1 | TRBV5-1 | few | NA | CASSPASRTEAFF | TGCGCCAGCAGCCCCGCTAGTCGGACTGAAGCTTTCTTT
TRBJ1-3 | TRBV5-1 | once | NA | CASSLGDGNTIYF | TGCGCCAGCAGCTTGGGAGATGGAAACACCATATATTTT
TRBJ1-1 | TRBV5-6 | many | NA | CASSRGDTEAFF | TGTGCCAGCAGCCGGGGGGACACTGAAGCTTTCTTT
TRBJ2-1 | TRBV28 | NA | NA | CASSPPLGEQFF | TGTGCCAGCAGCCCTCCACTTGGTGAGCAGTTCTTC
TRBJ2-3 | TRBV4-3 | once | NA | CASSVDGSTDTQYF | TGCGCCAGCAGCGTCGACGGAAGCACAGATACGCAGTATTTT
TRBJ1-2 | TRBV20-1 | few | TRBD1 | CSAGTGGNYGYTF | TGCAGTGCTGGGACAGGGGGCAACTATGGCTACACCTTC
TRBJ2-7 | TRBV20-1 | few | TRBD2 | CSASRWNRAGDEQYF | TGCAGTGCTAGCCGTTGGAACCGAGCGGGAGACGAGCAGTACTTC
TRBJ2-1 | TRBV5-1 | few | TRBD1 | CASSFGQDNEQFF | TGCGCCAGCAGCTTTGGACAGGACAATGAGCAGTTCTTC
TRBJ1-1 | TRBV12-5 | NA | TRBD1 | CASGFGTGEGAFF | TGTGCTAGTGGTTTCGGGACAGGTGAGGGAGCTTTCTTT
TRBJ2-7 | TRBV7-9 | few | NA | CASSAIGGISYEQYF | TGTGCCAGCAGCGCTATAGGCGGTATATCCTACGAGCAGTACTTC
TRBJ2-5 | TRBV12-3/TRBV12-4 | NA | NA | CASSYLGSRGETQYF | TGTGCCAGCAGCTATCTTGGGAGCCGGGGGGAGACCCAGTACTTC
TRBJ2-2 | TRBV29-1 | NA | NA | CSVSGGIAGELFF | TGCAGCGTTAGTGGAGGGATCGCCGGGGAGCTGTTTTTT